Shown below are 32 T cell receptor beta chains from a single sample sequenced in a study of T cell responses to AZD1222 COVID-19 vaccine. Assay used: immunoSEQ multiplex PCR; TCRdb lists only in-frame clones, some missing. The repertoire consists of 150,000 to 200,000 clones, with roughly 92% occurring once and the leading ten covering 0.95% to 1.1%. Sequenced here: peripheral blood, sampled 28 days after the second AZD1222 dose. These receptors all come from an adult who received the AZD1222 COVID-19 vaccine.

The chain is built from TRBV7-2 and TRBJ2-7, with a weak D call TRBD1 (6 bases). CDR3 size: 17 residues. Trimming stripped 1 base from V and 4 bases from J, with 20 bases between. Germline-derived CDR1 and CDR2 are SGHTA and FQGNSA. This CDR3 reads CASSLVGVGDISYEQYF. DNA of the CDR3: TGTGCCAGCAGCTTAGTAGGGGTGGGGGACATATCGTACGAGCAGTACTTC.

This chain uses TRBV12-3 or TRBV12-4 with TRBJ2-2, with D perhaps TRBD1 or TRBD2 (6 bases each). CDR3 length equals 13 residues. The CDR3 coding sequence is TGTGCTGGCGGGACACAGAACACCGGGGAGCTGTTTTTT. Protein: CAGGTQNTGELFF.

The rearrangement uses TRBV6-2 or TRBV6-3 and TRBJ1-5; D is ambiguous. The V and J ends lost 1 base and 1 base respectively, with 8 bases between them. Germline CDR1 and CDR2: MNHEY and SVGEGT. The CDR3 runs 15 residues. The CDR3 sequence is CASSYLSASNQPQHF. The CDR3 DNA sequence: TGTGCCAGCAGTTACTTGTCAGCCAGCAATCAGCCCCAGCATTTT.

The rearrangement uses TRBV10-2 and TRBJ1-2; perhaps TRBD1 as D (5 bases). V was pared by 5 bases and J by 6 bases, with 16 bases between. Germline CDR1 is WSHSY and CDR2 is SAAADI. The CDR3 is 14 amino acids. The CDR3 region is CASSPAGGQDGYTF. CDR3 nucleotide sequence: TGCGCCAGCAGTCCTGCCGGGGGTCAGGATGGCTACACCTTC.

This chain uses TRBV5-5 with TRBJ1-6, with no clear D. CDR1 is SGHKS, CDR2 YYEKEE, per germline (reference sequence). The CDR3 has 15 residues. Trimming removed 2 bases at V and 5 bases at J, with 11 bases between. CDR3 coding DNA: TGTGCCAGCAGCTTCCAGGCGAGGGATAATTCACCCCTCCACTTT. Translated, it gives CASSFQARDNSPLHF.

The rearrangement joins TRBV15 to TRBJ2-7, with a weak D call TRBD1 (5 bases). The CDR3 runs 15 residues. Germline assignment: CDR1 LNHNV and CDR2 YYDKDF (reference sequence). V shed 5 bases and J shed 0 bases, with 14 bases lying between them. The chain's CDR3 is CATSSPGATSYEQYF. CDR3 bases: TGTGCCACCAGCTCCCCTGGGGCCACCTCCTACGAGCAGTACTTC. The full variable domain, in which reference TRBV15 and TRBJ2-7 provide the parts outside the CDR3, is DAMVIQNPRYQVTQFGKPVTLSCSQTLNHNVMYWYQQKSSQAPKLLFHYYDKDFNNEADTPDNFQSRRPNTSFCFLDIRSPGLGDTAMYLCATSSPGATSYEQYFGPGTRLTVT.

The chain joins TRBV5-1 to TRBJ1-6; D is perhaps TRBD1 (6 bases). Germline values: CDR1 SGHRS, CDR2 YFSETQ. The CDR3 has 13 amino acids. V was pared by 4 bases and J by 7 bases, with 9 bases between. The CDR3 protein is CASSPGQNSPLHF. Here the CDR3 DNA reads TGCGCCAGCAGCCCAGGACAGAATTCACCCCTCCACTTT.

The rearrangement uses TRBV9 and TRBJ1-2; 8 bases map to TRBD1. V shed 2 bases and J 3 bases; nucleotides not matched to a gene: 6. CDR1 and CDR2 from the germline V gene are SGDLS and YYNGEE. CDR3 length equals 15 residues. This chain's CDR3 is CASSVGDRRDYGYTF. The CDR3 DNA reads TGTGCCAGCAGCGTTGGGGACAGGAGAGACTATGGCTACACCTTC.

The gene calls are TRBV19 and TRBJ1-1, with D possibly TRBD1 on 6 matching bases. The CDR3 spans 12 residues. Germline CDR1 and CDR2: LNHDA and SQIVND (reference sequence). The germline V and J ends were trimmed by 6 bases and 9 bases, with 14 bases remaining between them. CDR3 in amino acids: CASSTPGQKAFF. In DNA, the CDR3 is TGTGCCAGTAGCACCCCTGGACAGAAAGCTTTCTTT.

This clone is a singleton in its sample. CDR3 region: CASRLRFWQFSPGGPTNEKLFF. CDR3 DNA: TGTGCAAGTCGCTTAAGATTTTGGCAGTTTAGTCCGGGCGGTCCGACTAATGAAAAACTGTTTTTT. The V and J genes are TRBV12-2 and TRBJ1-4. TRBV12-2 is listed as a pseudogene. This CDR3 has 22 residues.

The sample holds one count of this clone. This chain links TRBV13 with TRBJ1-2; the D gene is possibly TRBD1 (6 bases). This CDR3 is built from 15 residues. CDR1 is PRHDT and CDR2 is FYEKMQ in the germline V gene (reference sequence). Between the trimmed V and J ends, which lost 2 bases and 0 bases, there was a span of 10 bases. The CDR3 coding sequence is TGTGCCAGCAGCTTATTCGCAGGGGCTAACTATGGCTACACCTTC. Translating it yields CASSLFAGANYGYTF. Drawing the rest from reference TRBV13 and TRBJ1-2, the complete variable domain is AAGVIQSPRHLIKEKRETATLKCYPIPRHDTVYWYQQGPGQDPQFLISFYEKMQSDKGSIPDRFSAQQFSDYHSELNMSSLELGDSALYFCASSLFAGANYGYTFGSGTRLTVV.

The chain links TRBV7-6 to TRBJ2-5; 10 bases line up with TRBD1. This CDR3 has 16 residues. V shed 6 bases and J 5 bases; nucleotides not matched to a gene: 12. Germline assignment: CDR1 SGHVS and CDR2 FNYEAQ. The CDR3 loop is CASRRDRGRTPETQYF. Here the CDR3 DNA reads TGTGCCAGCAGACGGGACAGGGGCCGCACTCCCGAGACCCAGTACTTC.

V gene TRBV6-2 or TRBV6-3 combines with J gene TRBJ2-3; D gene uncertain. The CDR3 consists of 12 residues. V was clipped by 11 bases and J by 8 bases, with 17 bases between them. The germline V gene encodes CDR1 MNHEY and CDR2 SVGEGT. CDR3 sequence (DNA): TGTGCCGGCGGTTTCCAAGGTGGTACGCAGTATTTT. It specifies CAGGFQGGTQYF.

This chain joins TRBV12-3 or TRBV12-4 and TRBJ1-5; maybe TRBD1 (5 bases). V shed 5 bases and J shed 1 base, with 6 bases lying between them. CDR3 length equals 13 residues. CDR3 sequence: CASSRDSNQPQHF. The DNA of the CDR3 is TGTGCCAGCAGTCGGGACAGCAATCAGCCCCAGCATTTT.

The genes are TRBV6-5 and TRBJ1-4; D perhaps matches TRBD1 (6 bases). Trimming left V 6 bases short and J 8 bases short, with 22 bases between. This CDR3 contains 16 residues. The germline CDR1 and CDR2 sequences are MNHEY and SVGAGI. The CDR3 DNA reads TGTGCCAGCAGCTACCGTGGGCCAGTCCAGGGGGAAAAACTGTTTTTT. Its translation is CASSYRGPVQGEKLFF.

The rearrangement joins TRBV10-3 to TRBJ1-5; D is undetermined. The V end lost 0 bases, the J end lost 2 bases, and 11 bases lay between the germline ends. Germline CDR1 ENHRY, CDR2 SYGVKD. This CDR3 region has 16 residues. CDR3 nucleotides: TGTGCCATCAGTGAGTCGCCCAGGTCGGGCAATCAGCCCCAGCATTTT. Translating it yields CAISESPRSGNQPQHF.

V gene TRBV29-1 combines with J gene TRBJ2-7; 11 bases fit TRBD1. V lost 2 bases, J lost 3 bases, and 3 bases stayed unmatched. This CDR3 contains 14 residues. The germline CDR1 and CDR2 sequences are SQVTM and ANQGSEA. Written as DNA, the CDR3 is TGCAGCGTTGAAATGGGGACAGGGGGCTACGAGCAGTACTTC. Translating it yields CSVEMGTGGYEQYF.

The V call is TRBV10-3, the J call TRBJ2-5, with TRBD2 matching over 11 bases. The CDR3 extends over 16 amino acids. Unmatched junction bases numbered 5, after V lost 3 bases and J lost 2 bases. Germline V gene sequence: CDR1 ENHRY, CDR2 SYGVKD. The CDR3 bases are TGTGCCATCAGTGACACTAGCGGGGGAACACAAGAGACCCAGTACTTC. Amino acids: CAISDTSGGTQETQYF.

The chain employs TRBV5-1 and TRBJ2-2, with D possibly being TRBD2 (5 bases). This CDR3 contains 14 residues. V gave up 4 bases and J gave up 3 bases, with 10 bases separating them. Germline CDR1 and CDR2: SGHRS and YFSETQ. DNA of the CDR3: TGCGCCAGCAGCAATCGGACTGACACCGGGGAGCTGTTTTTT. As protein: CASSNRTDTGELFF. Together with reference TRBV5-1 and TRBJ2-2, the CDR3 gives the full variable domain: KAGVTQTPRYLIKTRGQQVTLSCSPISGHRSVSWYQQTPGQGLQFLFEYFSETQRNKGNFPGRFSGRQFSNSRSEMNVSTLELGDSALYLCASSNRTDTGELFFGEGSRLTVL.

This chain uses TRBV21-1 with TRBJ1-1; TRBD1 is taken as the D call from the table, unchecked against the DNA. TRBV21-1 is assigned pseudogene status. The CDR3 loop spans 17 amino acids. The DNA for the CDR3 is TGTGCCAGCAGTGAGGTAGGGGGATACAGGGGAAACACTGAAGCTTTCTTT. Amino acid sequence: CASSEVGGYRGNTEAFF.

V and J are TRBV19 and TRBJ1-5; the D is unclear. The CDR3 runs to 14 residues. From germline, CDR1 is LNHDA and CDR2 SQIVND (reference sequence). With 3 bases removed from V and 3 bases from J, the gap between germline ends came to 9 bases. Here the CDR3 reads CASSIFSINQPQHF. CDR3 bases: TGTGCCAGTAGTATTTTCAGTATCAATCAGCCCCAGCATTTT.

The chain employs TRBV30 and TRBJ1-5; the D is unclear. V was trimmed by 1 base and J by 10 bases, leaving 20 bases between them. Germline V gene data show CDR1 as GTSNPN and CDR2 as SVGIG (reference sequence). CDR3 size: 15 residues. In nucleotides, the CDR3 is TGTGCCTGGAGTGACCCCGGGAGGTACGAATTTCCCCAGCATTTT. This encodes CAWSDPGRYEFPQHF.

This clone is a singleton in its sample. The chain recombines TRBV6-5 with TRBJ1-5, with D possibly matching TRBD1 (5 bases). There are 13 residues in the CDR3. Trimming left V 5 bases short and J 6 bases short, with 11 bases between. CDR1 MNHEY and CDR2 SVGAGI come from the germline V gene. The CDR3 DNA reads TGTGCCAGCAGTACAGGTCCCTCTCAGCCCCAGCATTTT. Protein product: CASSTGPSQPQHF.

J is TRBJ2-5 and V is TRBV7-6; no clear D. V gave up 5 bases and J gave up 4 bases, with 17 bases separating them. Germline CDR1 reads SGHVS; CDR2 reads FNYEAQ. The CDR3 covers 15 residues. CDR3 protein: CASSPFWGVGETQYF. CDR3 nucleotide sequence: TGTGCCAGCAGCCCGTTCTGGGGTGTAGGAGAGACCCAGTACTTC.

The chain links TRBV10-3 to TRBJ1-6, with TRBD1 identical over 7 bases. CDR1 and CDR2 (germline): ENHRY, SYGVKD. After removal of 8 bases from V and 7 bases from J, the junction contained 5 bases not matched to a gene. The CDR3 runs 13 residues. DNA for the CDR3: TGTGCCATCCGGGCAGGGGGAAATTCACCCCTCCACTTT. Its protein product is CAIRAGGNSPLHF.

The chain uses TRBV20-1 and TRBJ2-5, with 14 bases that match TRBD2. The V and J ends lost 3 bases and 6 bases, in that order; junction bases with no gene match: 6. CDR3 length equals 15 residues. Looked up from germline, CDR1 is DFQATT and CDR2 is SNEGSKA (reference sequence). The CDR3 region is CSASLGTSGGKTQYF. The CDR3 DNA sequence: TGCAGTGCTAGTCTTGGGACTAGCGGGGGAAAGACCCAGTACTTC.

This clone was seen just once. The chain employs TRBV5-1 and TRBJ1-1; tentative D call: TRBD1 (5 bases). Germline CDR1 is SGHRS and CDR2 is YFSETQ. This CDR3 spans 15 amino acids. The germline V and J ends were trimmed by 0 bases and 0 bases, with 9 bases remaining between them. The CDR3 DNA sequence: TGCGCCAGCAGCTTGGGTGGGACCGTGAACACTGAAGCTTTCTTT. Amino acid sequence: CASSLGGTVNTEAFF.

V gene TRBV7-8 combines with J gene TRBJ2-2; the match to TRBD1 covers 7 bases. In germline, CDR1 is SGHVS, CDR2 FQNEAQ. The J segment lost 7 bases and the V segment lost 5 bases, leaving 10 bases of the junction unmatched. The CDR3 contains 15 residues. The CDR3 region is CASSKGQFNHGELFF. The DNA for the CDR3 is TGTGCCAGCAGCAAGGGACAGTTTAATCACGGGGAGCTGTTTTTT.

V and J are TRBV20-1 and TRBJ1-5; D is possibly TRBD1 (5 bases). CDR1 and CDR2 from the germline V gene are DFQATT and SNEGSKA (reference sequence). Deletions cut 3 bases from V and 4 bases from J, with 13 bases between. The CDR3 sequence is 14 residues long. The CDR3 here is CSASRQGSNQPQHF. DNA for the CDR3: TGCAGTGCTAGTCGGCAGGGATCGAATCAGCCCCAGCATTTT.

Of note for this clone: The junction departs from germline at one end; a sequencing error may be responsible. The chain carries TRBV12-3 or TRBV12-4 and TRBJ1-3, with TRBD1 as a possible D gene (5 bases). CDR3 size: 12 residues. CDR3 bases: TGTGCCAGCAGTTTACTTTCAGGGCGGAAGGATTTT. Translation gives CASSLLSGRKDF.

V and J are TRBV19 and TRBJ1-2; TRBD1 aligns across 7 bases. V lost 10 bases, J lost 4 bases, and 9 bases stayed unmatched. From germline, CDR1 is LNHDA and CDR2 SQIVND (reference sequence). This CDR3 is built from 13 residues. CDR3 loop: CATVTQGVYGYTF. CDR3 sequence (DNA): TGTGCCACCGTAACGCAGGGGGTCTATGGCTACACCTTC. The complete variable domain, with remaining parts taken from reference TRBV19 and TRBJ1-2, reads DGGITQSPKYLFRKEGQNVTLSCEQNLNHDAMYWYRQDPGQGLRLIYYSQIVNDFQKGDIAEGYSVSREKKESFPLTVTSAQKNPTAFYLCATVTQGVYGYTFGSGTRLTVV.

The rearrangement links TRBV5-4 to TRBJ1-2, with TRBD1 as a possible D gene (6 bases). This CDR3 is 15 amino acids long. V was pared by 4 bases and J by 1 base, with 14 bases between. Germline CDR1 reads SGHNT; CDR2 reads YYREEE (reference sequence). DNA for the CDR3: TGTGCCAGCAGCCCCGGGGGGGGCAGTAACTATGGCTACACCTTC. Translated: CASSPGGGSNYGYTF.